This TCR beta chain is from a study of blood T cell repertoires in COVID-19. Study overall: In each case, the material was cDNA or gDNA derived from T cells, B-cell-depleted T cells, or PBMCs.

The table came from immunoSEQ multiplex PCR; TCRdb's copy has only in-frame clones and leaves some out. The sample carries about 310,000 clones, around 89% recorded once. Trimming left V 6 bases short and J 4 bases short, with 13 bases between. This CDR3 comprises 14 residues. Per germline, CDR1 MNHEY and CDR2 SVGAGI. Those enrolled, adults aged about 18 to 95 years, came from about 24 US areas. Participant reports of clinical history set cohort assignment. Donors in Cohort 3 who had recovered were those with two negative PCRs, healthcare professional clearance, or resolution of their symptoms. Sequencing input: PBMCs or T cells enriched from blood (not recorded which). The J gene is TRBJ1-5, the V gene TRBV6-5; D remains ambiguous. The sequence derives from a woman aged 40 to 50 who had recovered from COVID-19. The CDR3 sequence is CASREGQANQPQHF. The DNA for the CDR3 is TGTGCCAGCAGGGAGGGCCAGGCGAATCAGCCCCAGCATTTT.